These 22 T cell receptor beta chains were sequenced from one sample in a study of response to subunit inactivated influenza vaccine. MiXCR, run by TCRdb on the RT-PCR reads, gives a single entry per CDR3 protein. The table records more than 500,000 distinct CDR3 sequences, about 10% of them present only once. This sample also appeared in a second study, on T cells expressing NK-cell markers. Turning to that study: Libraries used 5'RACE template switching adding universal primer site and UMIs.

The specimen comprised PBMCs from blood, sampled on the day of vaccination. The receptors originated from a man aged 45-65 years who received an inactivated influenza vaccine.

CDR3 loop: CASRPRRGVAGANVLTF. Written as DNA, the CDR3 is TGTGCCAGCAGACCTAGACGAGGGGTGGCTGGGGCCAACGTCCTGACTTTC. V gene TRBV3-1 combines with J gene TRBJ2-6, with D perhaps TRBD1 or TRBD2 (5 bases each). Germline-derived CDR1 and CDR2 are LGHDT and YNNKEL (reference sequence). The CDR3 totals 17 residues. The ends were cut back, 6 bases at V and 2 bases at J, with 17 bases in the middle.

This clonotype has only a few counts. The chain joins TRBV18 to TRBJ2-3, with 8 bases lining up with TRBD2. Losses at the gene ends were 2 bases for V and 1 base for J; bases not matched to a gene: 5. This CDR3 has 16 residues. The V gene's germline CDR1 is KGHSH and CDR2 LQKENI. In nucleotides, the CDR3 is TGTGCCAGCTCACCAGCCGGGAGGGATGGCACAGATACGCAGTATTTT. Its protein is CASSPAGRDGTDTQYF.

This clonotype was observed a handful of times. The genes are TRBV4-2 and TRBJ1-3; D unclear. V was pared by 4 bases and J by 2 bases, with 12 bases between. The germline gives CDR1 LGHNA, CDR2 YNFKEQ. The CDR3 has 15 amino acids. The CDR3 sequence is CASSPPGSPGNTIYF. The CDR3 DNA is TGTGCCAGCAGCCCACCGGGTTCCCCTGGAAACACCATATATTTT.

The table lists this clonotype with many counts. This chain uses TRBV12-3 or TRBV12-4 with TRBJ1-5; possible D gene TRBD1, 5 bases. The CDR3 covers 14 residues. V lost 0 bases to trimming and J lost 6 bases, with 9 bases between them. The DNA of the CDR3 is TGTGCCAGCAGTTTAGCGTCAGGGATTCAGCCCCAGCATTTT. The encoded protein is CASSLASGIQPQHF.

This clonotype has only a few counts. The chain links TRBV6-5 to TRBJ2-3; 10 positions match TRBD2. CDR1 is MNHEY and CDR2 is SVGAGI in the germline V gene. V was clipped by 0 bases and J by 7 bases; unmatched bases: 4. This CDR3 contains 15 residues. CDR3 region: CASSYSGTSANTQYF. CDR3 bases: TGTGCCAGCAGTTACTCGGGGACTAGCGCAAATACGCAGTATTTT.

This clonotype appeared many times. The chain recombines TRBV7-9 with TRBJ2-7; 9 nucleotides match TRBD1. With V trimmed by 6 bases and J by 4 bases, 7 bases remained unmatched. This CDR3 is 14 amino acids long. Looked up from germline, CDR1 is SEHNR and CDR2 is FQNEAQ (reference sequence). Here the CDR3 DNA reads TGTGCCAGCAGTGCCGGGACAGGGAATTACGAGCAGTACTTC. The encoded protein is CASSAGTGNYEQYF.

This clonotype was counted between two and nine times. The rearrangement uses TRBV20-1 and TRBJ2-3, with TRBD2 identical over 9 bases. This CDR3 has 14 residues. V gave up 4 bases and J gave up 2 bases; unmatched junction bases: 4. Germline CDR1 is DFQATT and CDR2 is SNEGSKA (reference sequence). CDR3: CSATSGAHTDTQYF. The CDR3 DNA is TGCAGTGCTACTAGCGGGGCTCACACAGATACGCAGTATTTT.

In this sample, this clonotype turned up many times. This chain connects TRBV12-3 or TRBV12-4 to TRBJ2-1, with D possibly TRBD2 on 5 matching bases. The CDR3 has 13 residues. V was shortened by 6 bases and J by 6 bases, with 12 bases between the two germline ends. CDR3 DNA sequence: TGTGCCAGCAGCTTTACTACTAGCAATGAGCAGTTCTTC. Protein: CASSFTTSNEQFF.

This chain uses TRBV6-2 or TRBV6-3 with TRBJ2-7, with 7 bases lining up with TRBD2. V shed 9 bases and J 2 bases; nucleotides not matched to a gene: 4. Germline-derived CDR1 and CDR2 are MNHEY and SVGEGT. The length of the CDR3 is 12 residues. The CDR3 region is CASSGLTYEQYF. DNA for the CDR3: TGTGCCAGTAGCGGGTTAACCTACGAGCAGTACTTC.

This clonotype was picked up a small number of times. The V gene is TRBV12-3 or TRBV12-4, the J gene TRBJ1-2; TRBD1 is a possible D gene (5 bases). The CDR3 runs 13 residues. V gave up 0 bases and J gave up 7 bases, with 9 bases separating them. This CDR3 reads CASSLARGTGYTF. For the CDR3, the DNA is TGTGCCAGCAGTTTAGCCCGGGGGACTGGCTACACCTTC.

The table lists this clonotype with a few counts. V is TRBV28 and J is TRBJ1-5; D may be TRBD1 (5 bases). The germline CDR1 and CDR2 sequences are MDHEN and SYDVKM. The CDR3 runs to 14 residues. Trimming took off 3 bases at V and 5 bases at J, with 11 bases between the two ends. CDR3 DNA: TGTGCCAGCAGTTTCGGGGACCCAGATCAGCCCCAGCATTTT. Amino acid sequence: CASSFGDPDQPQHF. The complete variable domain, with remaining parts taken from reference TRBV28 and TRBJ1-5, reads DVKVTQSSRYLVKRTGEKVFLECVQDMDHENMFWYRQDPGLGLRLIYFSYDVKMKEKGDIPEGYSVSREKKERFSLILESASTNQTSMYLCASSFGDPDQPQHFGDGTRLSIL.

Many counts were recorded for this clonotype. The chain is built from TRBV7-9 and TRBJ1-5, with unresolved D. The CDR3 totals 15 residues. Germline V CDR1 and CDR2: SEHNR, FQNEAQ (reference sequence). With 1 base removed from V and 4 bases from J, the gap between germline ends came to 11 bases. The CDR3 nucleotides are TGTGCCAGCAGCTTAGGGCAGGCCGAAAATCAGCCCCAGCATTTT. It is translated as CASSLGQAENQPQHF.

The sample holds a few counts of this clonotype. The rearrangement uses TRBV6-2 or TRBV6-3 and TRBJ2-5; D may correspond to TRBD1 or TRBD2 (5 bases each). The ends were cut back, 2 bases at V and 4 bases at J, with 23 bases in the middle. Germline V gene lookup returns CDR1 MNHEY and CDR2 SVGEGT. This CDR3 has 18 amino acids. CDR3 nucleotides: TGTGCCAGCAGTTACGTTTTTCTGGGGCAGGGAGTTCCAGAGACCCAGTACTTC. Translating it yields CASSYVFLGQGVPETQYF.

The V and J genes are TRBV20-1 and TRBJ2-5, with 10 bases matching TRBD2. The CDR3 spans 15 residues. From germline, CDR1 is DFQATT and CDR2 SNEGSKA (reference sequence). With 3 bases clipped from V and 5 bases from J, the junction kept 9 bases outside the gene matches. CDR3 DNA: TGCAGTGCTAGTGCGCTAGCGGGAGTTAGTGAGACCCAGTACTTC. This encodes CSASALAGVSETQYF.

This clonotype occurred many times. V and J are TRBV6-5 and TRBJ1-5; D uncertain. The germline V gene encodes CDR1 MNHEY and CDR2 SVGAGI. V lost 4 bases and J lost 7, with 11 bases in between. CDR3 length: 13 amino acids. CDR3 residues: CASSFSYGQPQHF. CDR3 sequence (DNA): TGTGCCAGCAGTTTTTCCTACGGACAGCCCCAGCATTTT.

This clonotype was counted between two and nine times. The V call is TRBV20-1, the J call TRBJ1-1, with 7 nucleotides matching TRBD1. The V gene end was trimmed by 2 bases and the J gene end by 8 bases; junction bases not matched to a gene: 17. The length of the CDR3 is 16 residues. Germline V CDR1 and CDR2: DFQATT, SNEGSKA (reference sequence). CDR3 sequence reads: CSARQGGRRLGFEAFF. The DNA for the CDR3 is TGCAGTGCTAGACAGGGGGGACGGCGGTTGGGCTTCGAAGCTTTCTTT.

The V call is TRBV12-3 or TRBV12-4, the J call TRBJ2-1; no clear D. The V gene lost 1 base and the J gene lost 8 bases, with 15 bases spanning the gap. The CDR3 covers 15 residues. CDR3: CASSLGLEVRHEQFF. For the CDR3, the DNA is TGTGCCAGCAGTTTAGGGCTAGAGGTCCGACATGAGCAGTTCTTC.

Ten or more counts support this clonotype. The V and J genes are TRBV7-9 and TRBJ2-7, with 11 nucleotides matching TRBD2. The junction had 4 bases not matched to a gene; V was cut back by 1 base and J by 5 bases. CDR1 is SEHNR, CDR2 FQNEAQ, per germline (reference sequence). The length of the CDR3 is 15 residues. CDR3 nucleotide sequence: TGTGCCAGCAGCTTAGAGGGACTAGCGGCTAACGAGCAGTACTTC. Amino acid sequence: CASSLEGLAANEQYF.

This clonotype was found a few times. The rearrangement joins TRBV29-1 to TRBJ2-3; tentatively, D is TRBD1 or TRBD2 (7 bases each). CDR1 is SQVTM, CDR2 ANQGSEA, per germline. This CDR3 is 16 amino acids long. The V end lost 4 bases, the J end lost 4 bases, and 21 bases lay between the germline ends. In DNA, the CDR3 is TGCAGCGTTGTAACCCCCCAGACAGGGAGGGCAGATACGCAGTATTTT. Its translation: CSVVTPQTGRADTQYF.

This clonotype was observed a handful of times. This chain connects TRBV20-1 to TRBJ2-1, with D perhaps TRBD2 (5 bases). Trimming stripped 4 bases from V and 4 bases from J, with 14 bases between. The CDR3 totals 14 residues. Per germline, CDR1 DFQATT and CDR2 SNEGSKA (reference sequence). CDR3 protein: CSAMTNPLYNEQFF. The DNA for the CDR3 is TGCAGTGCTATGACTAACCCGTTATACAATGAGCAGTTCTTC.

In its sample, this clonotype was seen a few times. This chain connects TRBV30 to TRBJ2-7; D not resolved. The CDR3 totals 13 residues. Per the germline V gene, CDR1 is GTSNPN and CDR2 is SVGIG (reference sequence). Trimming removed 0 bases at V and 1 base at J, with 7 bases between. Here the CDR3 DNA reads TGTGCCTGGAGTGTACGACGGTCCTACGAGCAGTACTTC. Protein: CAWSVRRSYEQYF.

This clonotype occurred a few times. In nucleotides, the CDR3 is TGTGCCAGCAGCTTGAACAGGGAGGCCGGGGAGCTGTTTTTT. It translates to CASSLNREAGELFF. The chain is built from TRBV7-2 and TRBJ2-2; tentatively, D is TRBD1 or TRBD2 (6 bases each). The CDR3 spans 14 residues. V lost 3 bases and J 6 bases, leaving 11 bases between the germline ends. The germline gives CDR1 SGHTA, CDR2 FQGNSA.